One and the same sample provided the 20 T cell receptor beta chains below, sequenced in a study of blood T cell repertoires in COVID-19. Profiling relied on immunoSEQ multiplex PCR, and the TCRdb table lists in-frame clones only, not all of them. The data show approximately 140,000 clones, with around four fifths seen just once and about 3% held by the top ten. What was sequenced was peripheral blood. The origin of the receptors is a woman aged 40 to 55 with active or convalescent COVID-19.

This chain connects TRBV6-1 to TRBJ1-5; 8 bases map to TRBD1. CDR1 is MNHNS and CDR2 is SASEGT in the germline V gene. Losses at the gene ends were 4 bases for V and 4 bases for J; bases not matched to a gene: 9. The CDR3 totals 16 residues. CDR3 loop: CASSAVRGLGNQPQHF. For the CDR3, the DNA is TGTGCCAGCAGTGCAGTCAGGGGGCTAGGGAATCAGCCCCAGCATTTT.

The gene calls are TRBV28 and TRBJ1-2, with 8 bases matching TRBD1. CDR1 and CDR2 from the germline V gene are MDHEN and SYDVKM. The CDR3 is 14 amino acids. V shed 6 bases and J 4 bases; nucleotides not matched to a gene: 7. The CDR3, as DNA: TGTGCCAGCAGGGTACCGGGACAGGCCTATGGCTACACCTTC. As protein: CASRVPGQAYGYTF.

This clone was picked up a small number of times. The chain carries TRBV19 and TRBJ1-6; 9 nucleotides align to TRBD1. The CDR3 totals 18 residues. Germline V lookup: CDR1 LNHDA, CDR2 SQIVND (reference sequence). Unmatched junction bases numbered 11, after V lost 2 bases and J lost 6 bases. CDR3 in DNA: TGTGCCAGTAGTATAAAAGGGACAGGGACTCAGCGTAATTCACCCCTCCACTTT. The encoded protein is CASSIKGTGTQRNSPLHF.

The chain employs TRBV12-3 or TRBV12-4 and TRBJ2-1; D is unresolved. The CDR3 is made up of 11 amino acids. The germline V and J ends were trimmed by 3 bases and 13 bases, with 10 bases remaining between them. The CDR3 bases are TGTGCCAGCAGTTTTGCGGAGATACAGTTCTTC. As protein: CASSFAEIQFF.

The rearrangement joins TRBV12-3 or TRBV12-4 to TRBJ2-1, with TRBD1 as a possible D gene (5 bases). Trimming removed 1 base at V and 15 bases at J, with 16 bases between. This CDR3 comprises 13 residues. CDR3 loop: CASSLVVQDQGFF. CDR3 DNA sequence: TGTGCCAGCAGTTTAGTAGTTCAGGACCAGGGGTTCTTC.

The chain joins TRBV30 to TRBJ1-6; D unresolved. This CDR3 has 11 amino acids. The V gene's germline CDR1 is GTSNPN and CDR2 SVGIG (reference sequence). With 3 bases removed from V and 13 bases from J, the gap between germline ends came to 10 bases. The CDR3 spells CAWSAAGPLHF. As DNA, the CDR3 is TGTGCCTGGAGCGCCGCGGGTCCCCTCCACTTT.

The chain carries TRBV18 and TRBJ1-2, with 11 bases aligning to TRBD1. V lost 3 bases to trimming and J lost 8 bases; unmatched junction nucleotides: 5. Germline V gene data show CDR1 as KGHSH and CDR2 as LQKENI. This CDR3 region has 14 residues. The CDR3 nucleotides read TGTGCCAGCTCACCGCGGGGACAGGGGGAAGGCTACACCTTC. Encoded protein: CASSPRGQGEGYTF. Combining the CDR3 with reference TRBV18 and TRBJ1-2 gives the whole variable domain NAGVMQNPRHLVRRRGQEARLRCSPMKGHSHVYWYRQLPEEGLKFMVYLQKENIIDESGMPKERFSAEFPKEGPSILRIQQVVRGDSAAYFCASSPRGQGEGYTFGSGTRLTVV.

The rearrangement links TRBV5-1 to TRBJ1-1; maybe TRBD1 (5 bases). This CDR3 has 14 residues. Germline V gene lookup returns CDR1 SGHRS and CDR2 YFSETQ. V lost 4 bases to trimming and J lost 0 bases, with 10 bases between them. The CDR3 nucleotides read TGCGCCAGCAGCGCCGGGACTTTGAACACTGAAGCTTTCTTT. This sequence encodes CASSAGTLNTEAFF.

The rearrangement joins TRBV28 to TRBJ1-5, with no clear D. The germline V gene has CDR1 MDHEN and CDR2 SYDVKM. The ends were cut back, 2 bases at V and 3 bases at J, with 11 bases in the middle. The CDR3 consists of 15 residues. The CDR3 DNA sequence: TGTGCCAGCAGTTTAGGGCGGGGTATCAATCAGCCCCAGCATTTT. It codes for CASSLGRGINQPQHF.

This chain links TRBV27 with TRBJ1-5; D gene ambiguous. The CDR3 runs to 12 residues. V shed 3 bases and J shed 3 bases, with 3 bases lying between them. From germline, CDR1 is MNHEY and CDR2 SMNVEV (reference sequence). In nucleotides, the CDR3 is TGTGCCAGCAGTTTTTACAATCAGCCCCAGCATTTT. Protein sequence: CASSFYNQPQHF.

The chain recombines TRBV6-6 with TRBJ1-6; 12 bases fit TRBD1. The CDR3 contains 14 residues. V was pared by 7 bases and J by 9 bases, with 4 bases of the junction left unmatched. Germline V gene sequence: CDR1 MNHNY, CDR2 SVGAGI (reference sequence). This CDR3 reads CASNRGQGASPLHF. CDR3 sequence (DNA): TGTGCCAGCAACCGGGGACAGGGGGCTTCACCCCTCCACTTT.

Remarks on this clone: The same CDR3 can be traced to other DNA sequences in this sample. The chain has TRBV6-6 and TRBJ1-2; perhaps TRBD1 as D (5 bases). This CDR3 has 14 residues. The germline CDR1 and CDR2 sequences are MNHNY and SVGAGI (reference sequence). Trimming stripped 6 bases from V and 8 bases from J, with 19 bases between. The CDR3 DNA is TGTGCCAGCAGCTACCTATCGACCGGGGGGGGCTACACCTTC. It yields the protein CASSYLSTGGGYTF.

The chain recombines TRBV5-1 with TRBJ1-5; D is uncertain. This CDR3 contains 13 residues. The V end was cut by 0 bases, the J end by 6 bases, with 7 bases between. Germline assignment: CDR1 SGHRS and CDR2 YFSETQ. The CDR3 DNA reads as TGCGCCAGCAGCTTGGGGCAATTTCAGCCCCAGCATTTT. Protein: CASSLGQFQPQHF.

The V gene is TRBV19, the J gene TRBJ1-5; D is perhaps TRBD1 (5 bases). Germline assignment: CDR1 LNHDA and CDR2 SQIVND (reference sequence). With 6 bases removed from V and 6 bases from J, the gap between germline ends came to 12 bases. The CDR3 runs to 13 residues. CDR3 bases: TGTGCCAGTAGAGGAGCGGGGGTTCAGCCCCAGCATTTT. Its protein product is CASRGAGVQPQHF.

The CDR3 sequence: CASRERTGKVYGYTF. CDR3 in DNA: TGTGCCAGCAGAGAGCGGACAGGGAAAGTCTATGGCTACACCTTC. The chain joins TRBV28 to TRBJ1-2; 8 bases are shared with TRBD1. From germline, CDR1 is MDHEN and CDR2 SYDVKM. The junction had 10 bases not matched to a gene; V was cut back by 6 bases and J by 4 bases. CDR3 length: 15 amino acids.

The CDR3 DNA is TGTGCCAGCAGCTTAGTCCAGACGGGGAACTATGGCTACACCTTC. It translates to CASSLVQTGNYGYTF. The chain carries TRBV7-9 and TRBJ1-2; D gene unclear. Trimming took 1 base from V and 2 from J, leaving 11 bases between them. The germline V gene encodes CDR1 SEHNR and CDR2 FQNEAQ (reference sequence). This CDR3 has 15 amino acids.

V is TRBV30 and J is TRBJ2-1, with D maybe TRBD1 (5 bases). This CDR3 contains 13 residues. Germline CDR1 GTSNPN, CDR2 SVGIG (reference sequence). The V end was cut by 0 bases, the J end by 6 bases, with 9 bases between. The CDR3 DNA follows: TGTGCCTGGAGTGTACTGGGGCCCAATGAGCAGTTCTTC. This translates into CAWSVLGPNEQFF.

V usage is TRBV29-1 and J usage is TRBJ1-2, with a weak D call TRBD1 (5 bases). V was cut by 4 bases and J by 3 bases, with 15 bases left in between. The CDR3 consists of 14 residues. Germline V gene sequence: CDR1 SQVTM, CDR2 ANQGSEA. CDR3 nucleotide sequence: TGCAGCGTTGGGTTGGGGGGAGGGGACTATGGCTACACCTTC. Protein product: CSVGLGGGDYGYTF.

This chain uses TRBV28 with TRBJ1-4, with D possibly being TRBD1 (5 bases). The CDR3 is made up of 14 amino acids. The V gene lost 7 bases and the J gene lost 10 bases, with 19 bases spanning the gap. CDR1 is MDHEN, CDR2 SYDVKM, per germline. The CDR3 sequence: CASTRPGQTGKLFF. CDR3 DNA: TGTGCCAGCACGAGGCCGGGCCAAACAGGAAAACTGTTTTTT.

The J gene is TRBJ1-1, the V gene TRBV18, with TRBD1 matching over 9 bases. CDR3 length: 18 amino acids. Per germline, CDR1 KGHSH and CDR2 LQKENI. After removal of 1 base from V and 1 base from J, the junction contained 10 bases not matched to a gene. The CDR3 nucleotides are TGTGCCAGCTCACCACGGGGGACAGGGTCATCGAGGAACACTGAAGCTTTCTTT. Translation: CASSPRGTGSSRNTEAFF.